These 27 T cell receptor beta chains originate from one sample sequenced in a study of T cells in Graves' hyperthyroidism and ophthalmopathy (dated by TCRdb to between 2018 and 2021). Libraries were made using multiplex PCR. The sequencer listed for this sample is Illumina HiSeq 2000. The TCR beta CDR3 regions were amplified from RNA transcripts. The first round of RT-PCR for the TCR CDR3 was performed with the HTBI primer set and the Qiagen OneStep RT-PCR kit. TCRdb handled the public reads itself, with Q25 trimming in fastp and clone calling in MiXCR, and kept productive beta chains. Entries that share a CDR3 protein sequence are merged under the most common genes and DNA. This sample lists nearly 750,000 distinct CDR3 sequences; approximately 36% were detected once. Clones ranked in the top ten supply roughly 30% of the sample. The sample taken for sequencing was blood. These receptors all stem from a middle-aged woman with Graves' hyperthyroidism.

This clonotype showed up just once. The V call is TRBV12-3 or TRBV12-4, the J call TRBJ2-5; 11 bases are a match to TRBD1. V lost 5 bases to trimming and J lost 5 bases; unmatched junction nucleotides: 7. There are 15 residues in the CDR3. CDR3 sequence (DNA): TGTGCCAGCAGTCGGACAGGGGGCTCGGAGGAGACCCAGTACTTC. Residues: CASSRTGGSEETQYF.

This clonotype was recorded once. Being one base from a much bigger clone, this may be a read error. CDR3 sequence reads: CASSRDPGTSREQYF. The CDR3 DNA sequence: TGCGCCAGCAGCCGAGATCCAGGGACTAGCAGGGAGCAGTACTTC. This chain connects TRBV7-2 to TRBJ2-7; 9 bases fit TRBD2. This CDR3 region has 15 residues. CDR1 SGHTA and CDR2 FQGNSA come from the germline V gene.

Worth noting for this clonotype: One end of the junction fails to match germline, which may point to a read error. CDR3 sequence (DNA): TGTGCCAGCAGTCGCAGGGATTATGGCTGCACCTTC. Its translation: CASSRRDYGCTF. The V call is TRBV6-5, the J call TRBJ1-2; D is perhaps TRBD1 (5 bases). The CDR3 spans 12 residues. CDR1 is MNHEY and CDR2 is SVGAGI in the germline V gene.

This clonotype turned up a few times. Relative to the germline gene, one junction end is altered; a read error may explain this. V gene TRBV5-1 combines with J gene TRBJ2-7; 11 bases line up with TRBD2. Germline-derived CDR1 and CDR2 are SGHRS and YFSETQ. This CDR3 contains 16 residues. CDR3 bases: TGTGCCAGCAGCTTACTAGCGGGAGCCAATATATACGAGCAGTACTTC. Its protein product is CASSLLAGANIYEQYF. Filled out from reference TRBV5-1 and TRBJ2-7, the complete variable domain reads KAGVTQTPRYLIKTRGQQVTLSCSPISGHRSVSWYQQTPGQGLQFLFEYFSETQRNKGNFPGRFSGRQFSNSRSEMNVSTLELGDSALYLCASSLLAGANIYEQYFGPGTRLTVT.

This clonotype was observed a few times. The rearrangement joins TRBV7-2 to TRBJ1-6; tentative D call: TRBD1 (5 bases). Germline V gene data show CDR1 as SGHTA and CDR2 as FQGNSA. The CDR3 totals 17 residues. V was clipped by 6 bases and J by 5 bases, with 20 bases between them. In nucleotides, the CDR3 is TGTGCCAGCAGTTCGAACCCCGGGACCGGCAATAATTCACCCCTCCACTTT. Amino acid sequence: CASSSNPGTGNNSPLHF.

The genes are TRBV5-1 and TRBJ2-5; TRBD1 aligns across 7 bases. The CDR3 runs to 15 residues. J lost 2 bases, V lost 6 bases, and 10 bases had no gene match. Per the germline V gene, CDR1 is SGHRS and CDR2 is YFSETQ. The CDR3 is CASNIATGPQETQYF. For the CDR3, the DNA is TGCGCCAGCAACATCGCGACAGGGCCGCAAGAGACCCAGTACTTC.

Notes on this clonotype: At one of its ends the junction is not consistent with the germline gene, which may arise from a read error. The chain links TRBV4-2 to TRBJ1-1; D uncertain. There are 16 residues in the CDR3. Germline V gene sequence: CDR1 LGHNA, CDR2 YNFKEQ. The CDR3 DNA reads as TGTGCCAGCAGCTTAGTACTCGAGGGAATGAACACTGAACCTTTCTTT. Amino acid sequence: CASSLVLEGMNTEPFF.

This chain joins TRBV5-1 and TRBJ1-2; 7 bases agree with TRBD1. Germline CDR1 and CDR2: SGHRS and YFSETQ. V was clipped by 4 bases and J by 4 bases; unmatched bases: 7. The CDR3 is made up of 14 amino acids. In DNA, the CDR3 is TGCGCCAGCAGCCCCACAGGGGAAGGCTATGGCTACACCTTC. It is translated as CASSPTGEGYGYTF.

The rearrangement links TRBV14 to TRBJ1-1; D is ambiguous. The CDR3 contains 12 residues. Germline V gene lookup returns CDR1 SGHDN and CDR2 FVKESK. The V end was cut by 8 bases, the J end by 3 bases, with 10 bases between. The CDR3, as DNA: TGTGCCAGCTCAGCCCGGGACACTGAAGCTTTCTTT. The encoded protein is CASSARDTEAFF.

This clonotype was seen at least ten times. This chain joins TRBV4-3 and TRBJ1-6; D is unresolved. The V end was cut by 4 bases, the J end by 7 bases, with 11 bases between. The CDR3 has 14 residues. Germline-derived CDR1 and CDR2 are LGHNA and YSLEER. The CDR3 here is CASSREGRNSPLHF. In DNA form, the CDR3 reads TGCGCCAGCAGCCGTGAGGGCAGGAATTCACCCCTCCACTTT.

J is TRBJ1-1 and V is TRBV6-5, with 9 bases matching TRBD1. The CDR3 has 18 amino acids. V lost 2 bases, J lost 4 bases, and 14 bases stayed unmatched. Germline CDR1 reads MNHEY; CDR2 reads SVGAGI. CDR3 nucleotide sequence: TGTGCCAGCAGTTACGGGCAGAACACCGGACAGGGGATCACTGAAGCTTTCTTT. Protein sequence: CASSYGQNTGQGITEAFF.

The V gene is TRBV29-1, the J gene TRBJ1-1; D gene uncertain. Germline V lookup: CDR1 SQVTM, CDR2 ANQGSEA. The CDR3 length is 13 residues. V was clipped by 3 bases and J by 7 bases, with 15 bases between them. The CDR3 DNA reads TGCAGCGTTGAGTTGGGCGCCGATAATGAAGCTTTCTTT. Its translation is CSVELGADNEAFF.

The J gene is TRBJ1-3, the V gene TRBV7-9, with 7 bases that match TRBD1. Looked up from germline, CDR1 is SEHNR and CDR2 is FQNEAQ (reference sequence). V shed 6 bases and J 4 bases; nucleotides not matched to a gene: 3. This CDR3 contains 13 residues. The CDR3, as DNA: TGTGCCAGCAGGGGACAGTCCGGAAACACCATATATTTT. Translation gives CASRGQSGNTIYF.

V gene TRBV5-1 combines with J gene TRBJ2-7; no clear D gene. The CDR3 consists of 14 residues. Trimming took 0 bases from V and 3 from J, leaving 10 bases between them. Germline V gives CDR1 SGHRS, CDR2 YFSETQ. The CDR3 loop reads CASSLDSLNYEQYF. The CDR3 coding sequence is TGCGCCAGCAGCTTGGACAGCTTAAACTACGAGCAGTACTTC.

There are many counts of this clonotype. The rearrangement uses TRBV24-1 and TRBJ1-5, with unresolved D. The CDR3 spans 13 residues. Per the germline V gene, CDR1 is KGHDR and CDR2 is SFDVKD. V gave up 5 bases and J gave up 2 bases, with 6 bases separating them. CDR3 protein: CATSGVGNQPQHF. The CDR3 DNA is TGTGCCACCAGTGGGGTTGGCAATCAGCCCCAGCATTTT.

With respect to this clonotype: Just one base apart from a much larger clone, this may be a read error. Because the CDR3 is missing its conserved closing phenylalanine or tryptophan, this is likely a read error. The chain carries TRBV20-1 and TRBJ1-1; 7 nucleotides line up with TRBD1. CDR3 length equals 14 residues. Germline assignment: CDR1 DFQATT and CDR2 SNEGSKA (reference sequence). Trimming removed 0 bases from V and 4 bases from J; junction bases left unmatched: 5. The CDR3 region is CSAREGGGSTEAFL. CDR3 nucleotide sequence: TGCAGTGCTAGAGAGGGAGGGGGCAGCACTGAAGCTTTCCTT.

This clonotype was observed many times. The chain has TRBV7-9 and TRBJ1-1; D is ambiguous. The CDR3 has 15 amino acids. Trimming cost V 5 bases and J 3 bases, with 16 bases left between them. In germline, CDR1 is SEHNR, CDR2 FQNEAQ (reference sequence). This CDR3 reads CASSLPRVGHTEAFF. CDR3 nucleotides: TGTGCCAGCAGCCTGCCTAGGGTGGGTCACACTGAAGCTTTCTTT.

The chain is built from TRBV19 and TRBJ1-1; 10 bases fit TRBD1. CDR3 length equals 12 residues. V was clipped by 3 bases and J by 11 bases; unmatched bases: 3. Germline V gene lookup returns CDR1 LNHDA and CDR2 SQIVND (reference sequence). The CDR3 spells CASSMTGGGAFF. In nucleotides, the CDR3 is TGTGCCAGTAGTATGACAGGGGGCGGCGCTTTCTTT.

The chain joins TRBV5-1 to TRBJ2-6; the D is unclear. V lost 2 bases and J lost 0, with 9 bases in between. Germline CDR1 reads SGHRS; CDR2 reads YFSETQ. There are 16 residues in the CDR3. For the CDR3, the DNA is TGCGCCAGCAGCTTCTCCGGCGGCTCTGGGGCCAACGTCCTGACTTTC. Its translation is CASSFSGGSGANVLTF.

This clonotype was seen ten or more times. The chain employs TRBV19 and TRBJ1-3; D might be TRBD1 (5 bases). The V end lost 4 bases, the J end lost 0 bases, and 19 bases lay between the germline ends. The CDR3 has 18 residues. Germline CDR1 is LNHDA and CDR2 is SQIVND (reference sequence). The CDR3 loop is CASSTPDRSRLSGNTIYF. The CDR3 bases are TGTGCCAGTAGTACTCCAGACAGATCTAGACTCTCTGGAAACACCATATATTTT.

This clonotype occurred many times. The chain has TRBV29-1 and TRBJ2-5; D call uncertain. The CDR3 loop spans 15 amino acids. Trimming cost V 3 bases and J 1 base, with 15 bases left between them. From germline, CDR1 is SQVTM and CDR2 ANQGSEA. The CDR3 reads CSVDVAAGVQETQYF. CDR3 nucleotides: TGCAGCGTTGATGTTGCGGCAGGAGTCCAAGAGACCCAGTACTTC.

A few counts support this clonotype. The V call is TRBV2, the J call TRBJ2-7, with D perhaps assigned TRBD1 or TRBD2 (5 bases each). CDR3 length: 13 amino acids. From germline, CDR1 is SNHLY and CDR2 FYNNEI. Trimming took off 6 bases at V and 0 bases at J, with 9 bases between the two ends. CDR3 protein: CASRGRNSYEQYF. The CDR3 DNA follows: TGTGCCAGCAGGGGACGGAACTCCTACGAGCAGTACTTC.

This chain links TRBV7-2 with TRBJ2-2, with 7 bases aligning to TRBD1. The CDR3 contains 16 residues. Losses at the gene ends were 5 bases for V and 6 bases for J; bases not matched to a gene: 12. CDR1 SGHTA and CDR2 FQGNSA come from the germline V gene. Written as DNA, the CDR3 is TGTGCCAGCAGCCGCATGACAGGGCTCAGCGCCGGGGAGCTGTTTTTT. Protein product: CASSRMTGLSAGELFF.

The chain employs TRBV5-5 and TRBJ2-5; D unresolved. Germline values: CDR1 SGHKS, CDR2 YYEKEE (reference sequence). The germline V and J ends were trimmed by 0 bases and 5 bases, with 20 bases remaining between them. The CDR3 contains 17 residues. CDR3 loop: CASSLVSYRPLGETQYF. CDR3 DNA sequence: TGTGCCAGCAGCTTGGTTAGCTATAGACCGCTGGGCGAGACCCAGTACTTC.

This clonotype appeared once. A much more abundant neighbour one base away suggests this may be a read error. This sequence joins TRBV13 and TRBJ2-7; no clear D. From germline, CDR1 is PRHDT and CDR2 FYEKMQ (reference sequence). The CDR3 loop spans 14 amino acids. CDR3 in DNA: TGTGCCAGCACCCTCTCCTTTGCTGAGTACGAGCGGTACTTC. This sequence encodes CASTLSFAEYERYF.

The V and J genes are TRBV4-1 and TRBJ1-5, with a tentative D call TRBD1 (5 bases). The germline V and J ends were trimmed by 0 bases and 7 bases, with 16 bases remaining between them. Germline CDR1 is MGHRA and CDR2 is YSYEKL. The CDR3 is made up of 16 amino acids. The CDR3 is CASSQETGGPRQPQHF. The CDR3 nucleotides are TGCGCCAGCAGCCAAGAGACCGGGGGTCCAAGGCAGCCCCAGCATTTT.

The rearrangement joins TRBV5-5 to TRBJ1-2; 7 bases are a match to TRBD1. V was pared by 0 bases and J by 5 bases, with 10 bases of the junction left unmatched. This CDR3 contains 16 residues. Germline-derived CDR1 and CDR2 are SGHKS and YYEKEE (reference sequence). CDR3 DNA: TGTGCCAGCAGCTTGGCCGGAACAGGGGCGAAGTATGGCTACACCTTC. This encodes CASSLAGTGAKYGYTF.